This T cell receptor beta chain originates from a study of T-cell memory formation after mild COVID-19. Notes on the study in general: Clones which contracted sat mainly in CM and EM if CD4+, and in EMRA if CD8+.

The CDR3 consists of 13 residues. The V end was cut by 10 bases, the J end by 3 bases, with 14 bases between. The germline gives CDR1 MNHEY, CDR2 SVGAGI. Sample barcodes and UMIs were carried by the TCR alpha and TCR beta cDNA libraries that 5'RACE generated with constant-segment primers. TCRdb ran MiXCR on the 5' RACE reads and lists one entry per CDR3 protein. The sample carries 90,000 to 120,000 distinct CDR3 sequences, about 18% recorded once. Remarks on this clonotype: Its antigen is currently unknown.

The chain joins TRBV6-5 to TRBJ2-3; D might be TRBD1 (6 bases). The sequenced sample consisted of PBMCs or a T cell subset sorted from them (not recorded which). The TCR sequence derives from a young man who had mild COVID-19 (a few samples of this study predate the infection). Cell type and time point are not known. The CDR3 here is CATSRDKTDTQYF. In DNA, the CDR3 is TGTGCCACGTCCCGGGACAAAACAGATACGCAGTATTTT.